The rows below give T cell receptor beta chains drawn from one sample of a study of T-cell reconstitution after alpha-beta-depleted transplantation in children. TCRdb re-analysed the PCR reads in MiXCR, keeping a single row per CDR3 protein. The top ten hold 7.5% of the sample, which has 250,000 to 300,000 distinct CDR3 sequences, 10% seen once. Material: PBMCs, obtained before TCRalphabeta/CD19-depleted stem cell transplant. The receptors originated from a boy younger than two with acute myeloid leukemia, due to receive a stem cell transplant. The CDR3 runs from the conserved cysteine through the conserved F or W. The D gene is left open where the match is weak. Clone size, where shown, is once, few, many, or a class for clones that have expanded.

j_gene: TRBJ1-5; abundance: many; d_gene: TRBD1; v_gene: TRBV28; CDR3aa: CASRGTGQISNQPQHF; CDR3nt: TGTGCCAGCAGGGGGACGGGACAGATTAGCAATCAGCCCCAGCATTTT
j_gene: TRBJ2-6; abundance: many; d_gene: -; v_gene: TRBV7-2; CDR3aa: CASSLALGGANVLTF; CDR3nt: TGTGCCAGCAGCTTAGCGCTGGGGGGGGCCAACGTCCTGACTTTC
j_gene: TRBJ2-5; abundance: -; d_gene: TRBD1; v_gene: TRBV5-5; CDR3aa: CASSIRPNRGFGETQYF; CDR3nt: TGTGCCAGCAGCATACGTCCCAACAGGGGGTTCGGAGAGACCCAGTACTTC
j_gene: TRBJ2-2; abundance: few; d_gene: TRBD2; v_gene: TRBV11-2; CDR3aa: CASSLFLAGGPGTGELFF; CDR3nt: TGTGCCAGCAGCTTATTTCTAGCGGGGGGGCCTGGCACCGGGGAGCTGTTTTTT
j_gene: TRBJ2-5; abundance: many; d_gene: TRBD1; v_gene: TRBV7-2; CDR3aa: CASSFRTGQETQYF; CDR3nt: TGTGCCAGCAGCTTTCGGACAGGGCAAGAGACCCAGTACTTC
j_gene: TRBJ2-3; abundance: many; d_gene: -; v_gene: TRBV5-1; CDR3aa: CASSFGGGAPDTQYF; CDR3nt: TGCGCCAGCAGCTTCGGAGGGGGGGCCCCCGATACGCAGTATTTT
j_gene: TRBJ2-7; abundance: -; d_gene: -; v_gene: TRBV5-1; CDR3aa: CASSLTGIDSYEQYF; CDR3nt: TGCGCCAGCAGCTTAACAGGGATTGACTCCTACGAGCAGTACTTC
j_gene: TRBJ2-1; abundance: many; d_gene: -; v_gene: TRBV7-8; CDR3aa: CASSLAGDINEQFF; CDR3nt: TGTGCCAGCAGCTTAGCGGGAGATATCAATGAGCAGTTCTTC
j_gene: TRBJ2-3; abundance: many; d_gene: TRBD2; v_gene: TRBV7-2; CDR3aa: CASSLAGTSGIMQYF; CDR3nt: TGTGCCAGCAGCTTGGCCGGGACTAGCGGGATCATGCAGTATTTT
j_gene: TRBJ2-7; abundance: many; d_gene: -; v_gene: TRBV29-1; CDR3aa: CSVGNWARMRYEQYF; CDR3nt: TGCAGCGTCGGCAACTGGGCCCGAATGCGCTACGAGCAGTACTTC
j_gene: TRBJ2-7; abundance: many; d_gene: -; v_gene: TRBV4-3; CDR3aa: CASSQDGGVPYEQYF; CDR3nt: TGCGCCAGCAGCCAAGACGGAGGCGTCCCCTACGAGCAGTACTTC
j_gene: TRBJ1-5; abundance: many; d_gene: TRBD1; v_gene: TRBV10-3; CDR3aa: CAISDRVSNQPQHF; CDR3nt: TGTGCCATCTCTGACAGGGTGAGCAATCAGCCCCAGCATTTT
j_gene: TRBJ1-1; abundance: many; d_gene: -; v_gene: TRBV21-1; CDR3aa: CASSKGGRTEAFF; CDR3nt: TGTGCCAGCAGCAAGGGGGGGCGCACTGAAGCTTTCTTT
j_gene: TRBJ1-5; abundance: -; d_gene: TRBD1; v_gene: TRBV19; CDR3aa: CASSIGRGNSNQPQHF; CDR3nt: TGTGCCAGTAGTATTGGCAGGGGGAACAGCAATCAGCCCCAGCATTTT
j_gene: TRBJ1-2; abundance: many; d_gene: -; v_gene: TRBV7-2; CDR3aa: CASSFLRGYGYTF; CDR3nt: TGTGCCAGCAGCTTTCTTCGGGGCTATGGCTACACCTTC
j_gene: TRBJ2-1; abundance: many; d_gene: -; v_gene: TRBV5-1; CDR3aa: CASSRRTRSLYNEQFF; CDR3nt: TGCGCCAGCAGCCGGAGAACTAGATCCCTCTACAATGAGCAGTTCTTC
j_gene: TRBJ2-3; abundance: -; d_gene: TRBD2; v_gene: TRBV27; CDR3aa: CASRLAGAPTDTQYF; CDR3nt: TGTGCCAGCAGGTTAGCGGGAGCCCCCACAGATACGCAGTATTTT
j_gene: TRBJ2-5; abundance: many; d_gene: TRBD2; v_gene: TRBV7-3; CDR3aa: CASSTSPGRVETQYF; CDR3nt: TGTGCCAGCAGCACATCGCCCGGGAGGGTTGAGACCCAGTACTTC
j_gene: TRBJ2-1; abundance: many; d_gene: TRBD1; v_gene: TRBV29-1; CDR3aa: CSGGQGIYNEQFF; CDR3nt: TGCAGCGGGGGACAGGGAATTTACAATGAGCAGTTCTTC
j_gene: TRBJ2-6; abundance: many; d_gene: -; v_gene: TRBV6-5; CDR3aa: CASSYTGKAGANVLTF; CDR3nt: TGTGCCAGCAGTTACACGGGAAAGGCTGGGGCCAACGTCCTGACTTTC
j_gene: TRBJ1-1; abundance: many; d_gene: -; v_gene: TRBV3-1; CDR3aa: CASSQDHGVLNTEAFF; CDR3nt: TGTGCCAGCAGCCAAGATCACGGGGTCTTGAACACTGAAGCTTTCTTT
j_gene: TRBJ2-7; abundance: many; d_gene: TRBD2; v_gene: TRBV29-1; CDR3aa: CSVGGLAGLYEQYF; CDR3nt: TGCAGCGTTGGGGGACTAGCGGGGCTCTACGAGCAGTACTTC
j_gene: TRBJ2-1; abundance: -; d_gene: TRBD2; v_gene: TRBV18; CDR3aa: CASSPRLLAGGSVSYNEQFF; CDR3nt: TGTGCCAGCTCACCACGACTCCTAGCGGGGGGGAGTGTGAGCTACAATGAGCAGTTCTTC
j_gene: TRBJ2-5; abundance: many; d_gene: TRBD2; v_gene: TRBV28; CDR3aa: CASSHDLGRAETQYF; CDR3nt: TGTGCCAGCAGTCACGACCTCGGGAGGGCGGAGACCCAGTACTTC
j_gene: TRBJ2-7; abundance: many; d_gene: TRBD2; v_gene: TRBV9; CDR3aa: CASSVESSGPSYEQYF; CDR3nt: TGTGCCAGCAGCGTAGAGAGTAGCGGGCCCTCCTACGAGCAGTACTTC
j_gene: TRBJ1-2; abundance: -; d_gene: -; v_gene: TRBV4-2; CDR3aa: CASSRGQTYGYTF; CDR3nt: TGTGCCAGCAGCCGTGGACAGACCTATGGCTACACCTTC
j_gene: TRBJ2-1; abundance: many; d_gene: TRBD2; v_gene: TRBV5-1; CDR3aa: CASSSGPSGEQFF; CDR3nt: TGCGCCAGCAGCTCGGGGCCTAGCGGAGAGCAGTTCTTC
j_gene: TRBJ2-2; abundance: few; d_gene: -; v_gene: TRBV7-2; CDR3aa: CASSLFGAANTGELFF; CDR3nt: TGTGCCAGCAGCTTATTCGGCGCCGCGAACACCGGGGAGCTGTTTTTT
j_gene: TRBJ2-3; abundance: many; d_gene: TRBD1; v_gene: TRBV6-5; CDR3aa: CASSYYRGRGTDTQYF; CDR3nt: TGTGCCAGCAGTTATTACAGGGGGCGAGGCACAGATACGCAGTATTTT
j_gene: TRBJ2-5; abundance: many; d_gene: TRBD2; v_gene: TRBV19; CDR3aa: CATPLLGGSRETQYF; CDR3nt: TGTGCCACCCCATTGCTGGGGGGGAGTAGAGAGACCCAGTACTTC
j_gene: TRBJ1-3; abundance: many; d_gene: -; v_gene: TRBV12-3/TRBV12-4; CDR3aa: CASSFPSSGNTIYF; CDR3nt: TGTGCCAGCAGTTTCCCGTCAAGTGGAAACACCATATATTTT
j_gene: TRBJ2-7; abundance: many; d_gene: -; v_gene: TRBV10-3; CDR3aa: CAISETSEQYF; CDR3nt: TGTGCCATCAGTGAAACTAGCGAGCAGTACTTC
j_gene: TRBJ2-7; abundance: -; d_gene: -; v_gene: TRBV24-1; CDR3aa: CATSEVGSYEQYF; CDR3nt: TGTGCCACCAGTGAGGTAGGTTCCTACGAGCAGTACTTC
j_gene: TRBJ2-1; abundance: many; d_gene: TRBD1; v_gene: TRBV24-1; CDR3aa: CATSDNPTGSHNEQFF; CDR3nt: TGTGCCACCAGTGATAACCCGACAGGGTCCCACAATGAGCAGTTCTTC
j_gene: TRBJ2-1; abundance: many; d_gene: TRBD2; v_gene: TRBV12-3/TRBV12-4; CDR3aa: CASGRRPALAGRSSYNEQFF; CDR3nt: TGTGCCAGCGGACGGCGGCCCGCACTAGCGGGGCGTAGCTCCTACAATGAGCAGTTCTTC
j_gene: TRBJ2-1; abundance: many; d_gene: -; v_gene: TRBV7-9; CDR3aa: CASSSPAGQTYNEQFF; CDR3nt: TGTGCCAGCAGCTCGCCAGCGGGACAAACCTACAATGAGCAGTTCTTC
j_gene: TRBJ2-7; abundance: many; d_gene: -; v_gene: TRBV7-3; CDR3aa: CASSLVVRTSSYEQYF; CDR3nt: TGTGCCAGCAGCTTAGTGGTTCGGACGAGCTCCTACGAGCAGTACTTC
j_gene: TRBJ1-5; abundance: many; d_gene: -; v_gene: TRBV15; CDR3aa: CATSRDRLAGNQPQHF; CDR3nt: TGTGCCACCAGCAGAGATCGTCTGGCGGGGAATCAGCCCCAGCATTTT
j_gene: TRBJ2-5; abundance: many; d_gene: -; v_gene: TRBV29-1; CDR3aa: CSVEGDQETQYF; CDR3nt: TGCAGCGTTGAAGGGGACCAAGAGACCCAGTACTTC
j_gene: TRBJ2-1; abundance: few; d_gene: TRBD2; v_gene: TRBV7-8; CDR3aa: CASSLELAGNEQFF; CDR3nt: TGTGCCAGCAGCTTAGAACTAGCGGGTAATGAGCAGTTCTTC
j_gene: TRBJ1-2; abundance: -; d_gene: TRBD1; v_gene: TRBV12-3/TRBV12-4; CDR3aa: CASSWGQPYDGYTF; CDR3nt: TGTGCCAGCAGTTGGGGACAGCCTTATGATGGCTACACCTTC
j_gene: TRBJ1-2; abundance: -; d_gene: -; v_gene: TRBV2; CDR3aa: CASSAGVVTF; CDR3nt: TGTGCCAGCAGTGCCGGGGTCGTCACCTTC
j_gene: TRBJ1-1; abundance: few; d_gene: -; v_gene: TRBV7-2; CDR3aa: CASSWGVGGSTEAFF; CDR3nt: TGTGCCAGCAGCTGGGGAGTGGGGGGCTCGACTGAAGCTTTCTTT
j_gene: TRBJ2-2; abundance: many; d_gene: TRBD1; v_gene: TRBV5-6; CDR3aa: CASTTLGQGNTGELFF; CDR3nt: TGTGCCAGCACCACACTGGGACAGGGGAACACCGGGGAGCTGTTTTTT
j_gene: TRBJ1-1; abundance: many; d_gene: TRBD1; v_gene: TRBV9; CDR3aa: CASSVGSGTGASEAFF; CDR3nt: TGTGCCAGCAGCGTAGGCTCAGGGACAGGGGCTTCTGAAGCTTTCTTT
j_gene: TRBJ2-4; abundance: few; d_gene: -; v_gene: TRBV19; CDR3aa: CASSIGQVAKNIQYF; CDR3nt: TGTGCCAGTAGTATAGGACAGGTAGCCAAAAACATTCAGTACTTC
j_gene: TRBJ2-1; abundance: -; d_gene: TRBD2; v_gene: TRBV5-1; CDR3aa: CASSLASGIYNEQFF; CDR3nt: TGCGCCAGCAGCTTGGCTAGCGGTATATACAATGAGCAGTTCTTC
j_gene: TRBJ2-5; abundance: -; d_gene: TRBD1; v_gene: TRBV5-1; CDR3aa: CASSFRQGGETQYF; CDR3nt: TGCGCCAGCAGCTTCCGACAGGGCGGAGAGACCCAGTACTTC
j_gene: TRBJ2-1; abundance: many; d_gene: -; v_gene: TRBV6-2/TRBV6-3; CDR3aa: CASSYPTASYNEQFF; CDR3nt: TGTGCCAGCAGTTACCCGACAGCCTCCTACAATGAGCAGTTCTTC
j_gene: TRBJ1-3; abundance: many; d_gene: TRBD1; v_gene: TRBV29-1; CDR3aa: CSVEDRQDTIYF; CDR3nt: TGCAGCGTTGAGGACAGGCAAGACACCATATATTTT